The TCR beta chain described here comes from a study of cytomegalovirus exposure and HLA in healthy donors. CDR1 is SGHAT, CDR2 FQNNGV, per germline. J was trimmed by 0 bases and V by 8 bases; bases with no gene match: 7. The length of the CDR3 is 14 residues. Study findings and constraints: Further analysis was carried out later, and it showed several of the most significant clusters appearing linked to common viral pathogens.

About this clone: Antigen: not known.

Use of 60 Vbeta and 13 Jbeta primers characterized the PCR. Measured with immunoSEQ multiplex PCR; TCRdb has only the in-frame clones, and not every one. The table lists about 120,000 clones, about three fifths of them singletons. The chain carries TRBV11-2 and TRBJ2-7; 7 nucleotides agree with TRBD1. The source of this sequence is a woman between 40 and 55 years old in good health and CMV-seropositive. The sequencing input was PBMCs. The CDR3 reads CASSRGFSSYEQYF. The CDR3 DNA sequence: TGTGCCAGCTCCAGGGGGTTTAGCTCCTACGAGCAGTACTTC.